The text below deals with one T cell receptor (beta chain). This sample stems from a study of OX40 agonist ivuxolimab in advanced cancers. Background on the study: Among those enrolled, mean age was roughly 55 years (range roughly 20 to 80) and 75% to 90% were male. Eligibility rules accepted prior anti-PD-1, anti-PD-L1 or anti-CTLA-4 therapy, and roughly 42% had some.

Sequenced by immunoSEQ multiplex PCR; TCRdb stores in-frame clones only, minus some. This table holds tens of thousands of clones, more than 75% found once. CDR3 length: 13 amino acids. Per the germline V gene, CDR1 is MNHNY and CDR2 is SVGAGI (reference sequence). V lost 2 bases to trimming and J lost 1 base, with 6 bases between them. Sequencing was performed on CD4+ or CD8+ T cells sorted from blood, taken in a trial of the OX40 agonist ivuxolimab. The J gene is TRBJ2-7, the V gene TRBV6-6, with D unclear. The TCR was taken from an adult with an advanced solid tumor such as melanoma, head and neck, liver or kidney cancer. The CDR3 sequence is CASSYGFSYEQYF. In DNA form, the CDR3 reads TGTGCCAGCAGTTACGGGTTTTCCTACGAGCAGTACTTC.